Shown below are 8 T cell receptor beta chains from a single sample sequenced in a study of shared clonotypes between healthy human individuals. Sequenced by immunoSEQ multiplex PCR; TCRdb stores in-frame clones only, minus some. The table lists about 1.1 million clones, approximately 77% of them singletons, with more than 0.85% in the top ten. The source material was memory CD4+ T cells from PBMCs. Subset reported: CD45RA-negative fraction. The receptors originated from a young man in good health. Some clones in this sample may be carry-over from other donors' samples.

V usage is TRBV5-5 and J usage is TRBJ2-7; possible D gene TRBD2, 5 bases. Between the trimmed V and J ends, which lost 5 bases and 6 bases, there was a span of 24 bases. CDR1 and CDR2 (germline): SGHKS, YYEKEE (reference sequence). There are 16 residues in the CDR3. This chain's CDR3 is CASSWYSGEGLGEQYF. CDR3 sequence (DNA): TGTGCCAGCAGTTGGTATTCGGGTGAGGGCCTGGGCGAGCAGTACTTC.

V usage is TRBV5-8 and J usage is TRBJ2-1; D may be TRBD1 (5 bases). V lost 2 bases to trimming and J lost 5 bases, with 5 bases between them. Per the germline V gene, CDR1 is SGHTS and CDR2 is YDEGEE. This CDR3 region has 12 residues. CDR3 region: CASSLGDNEQFF. DNA for the CDR3: TGTGCCAGCAGCTTAGGGGACAATGAGCAGTTCTTC.

The V call is TRBV14, the J call TRBJ2-6; TRBD1 or TRBD2 may be the D gene (5 bases each). Germline values: CDR1 SGHDN, CDR2 FVKESK. The V and J ends lost 4 bases and 0 bases respectively, with 16 bases between them. The length of the CDR3 is 18 residues. This CDR3 reads CASSPLGARFSGANVLTF. The CDR3, as DNA: TGTGCCAGCAGCCCCCTCGGGGCCCGCTTCTCTGGGGCCAACGTCCTGACTTTC. Variable domain in full (rest from reference TRBV14 and TRBJ2-6): EAGVTQFPSHSVIEKGQTVTLRCDPISGHDNLYWYRRVMGKEIKFLLHFVKESKQDESGMPNNRFLAERTGGTYSTLKVQPAELEDSGVYFCASSPLGARFSGANVLTFGAGSRLTVL.

As concerns this clone: This may be a read error, as it is one base from a much larger clone. Other nucleotide sequences from this sample produce the same CDR3. The chain combines TRBV2 with TRBJ2-7, with TRBD2 identical over 13 bases. This CDR3 spans 12 amino acids. V trimming: 8 bases; J trimming: 7 bases; junction bases outside the gene matches: 2. Germline V gene data show CDR1 as SNHLY and CDR2 as FYNNEI. This chain's CDR3 is CASGGLAGEQYF. The DNA for the CDR3 is TGTGCCAGCGGGGGACTAGCGGGAGAGCAGTACTTC.

Here the CDR3 DNA reads TGTGCCAGCAGTTACGGGGGGTTCTCCTACGAGCAGTACTTC. Amino acids: CASSYGGFSYEQYF. The chain employs TRBV6-6 and TRBJ2-7; D possibly corresponds to TRBD2 (6 bases). The CDR3 loop spans 14 amino acids. Between the trimmed V and J ends, which lost 2 bases and 0 bases, there was a span of 8 bases. Per the germline V gene, CDR1 is MNHNY and CDR2 is SVGAGI (reference sequence).

The chain carries TRBV5-6 and TRBJ1-5; D might be TRBD1 (5 bases). V was shortened by 0 bases and J by 4 bases, with 11 bases between the two germline ends. The CDR3 contains 15 residues. Germline assignment: CDR1 SGHDT and CDR2 YYEEEE. The CDR3 DNA sequence: TGTGCCAGCAGCTTGGCGTGGGCAGGGAATCAGCCCCAGCATTTT. Protein product: CASSLAWAGNQPQHF.

Here the CDR3 reads CASSQQAPGQREQYF. DNA of the CDR3: TGTGCCAGCAGCCAACAAGCCCCGGGACAGAGAGAGCAGTACTTC. The J gene is TRBJ2-7, the V gene TRBV14; 7 bases align to TRBD1. V lost 2 bases to trimming and J lost 7 bases; unmatched junction nucleotides: 11. The CDR3 length is 15 residues. Germline CDR1 is SGHDN and CDR2 is FVKESK.

The sample holds a few counts of this clone. The rearrangement joins TRBV7-6 to TRBJ1-1; D remains unclear. CDR1 is SGHVS, CDR2 FNYEAQ, per germline. This CDR3 contains 13 residues. V shed 4 bases and J shed 1 base, with 7 bases lying between them. The CDR3 DNA follows: TGTGCCAGCAGCTCCACACGGAACACTGAAGCTTTCTTT. Its translation is CASSSTRNTEAFF.